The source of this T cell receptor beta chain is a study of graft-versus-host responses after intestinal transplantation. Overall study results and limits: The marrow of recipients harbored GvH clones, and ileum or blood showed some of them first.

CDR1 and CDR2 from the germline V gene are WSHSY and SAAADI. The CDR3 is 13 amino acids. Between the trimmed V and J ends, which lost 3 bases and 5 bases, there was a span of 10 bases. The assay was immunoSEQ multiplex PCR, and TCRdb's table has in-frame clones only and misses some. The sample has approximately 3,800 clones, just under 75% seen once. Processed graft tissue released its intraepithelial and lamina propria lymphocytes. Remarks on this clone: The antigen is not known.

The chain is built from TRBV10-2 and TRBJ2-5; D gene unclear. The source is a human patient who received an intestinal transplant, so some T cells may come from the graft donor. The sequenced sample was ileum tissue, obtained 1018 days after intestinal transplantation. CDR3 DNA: TGCGCCAGCAGTGATTTTATGCGGGAGACCCAGTACTTC. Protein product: CASSDFMRETQYF.